This T cell receptor (beta chain) was obtained from a study of blood T cell repertoires in COVID-19. Clones were sequenced by immunoSEQ multiplex PCR, and TCRdb holds only the in-frame ones, with some missing. The table shows a few hundred thousand clones, with approximately 90% occurring only once. The germline V gene has CDR1 LNHDA and CDR2 SQIVND (reference sequence). The CDR3 sequence is 13 residues long. The germline V and J ends were trimmed by 6 bases and 0 bases, with 9 bases remaining between them. With respect to this clone: Other DNA sequences in this sample translate to the same CDR3.

Sequencing was performed on peripheral blood. The chain carries TRBV19 and TRBJ2-7; D might be TRBD1 (6 bases). The sequence was obtained from a woman between 50 and 59 years old with COVID-19, enrolled during active disease. CDR3 sequence: CASSPGDSYEQYF. CDR3 sequence (DNA): TGTGCCAGTAGCCCAGGGGACTCCTACGAGCAGTACTTC.